This entry lists 20 T cell receptor beta chains sequenced from one sample in a study of blood T cells in healthy people across ages. It was with a sample-barcoded 5' primer and a J-beta primer mix that a second PCR of roughly 7 to 12 cycles was run. TCRdb reanalysed the 5' RACE reads using MiXCR and keeps one entry per CDR3 protein. The sample lists over a million distinct CDR3 sequences, approximately 59% occurring once. Sequenced input: blood. These TCRs come from a man younger than 30 in good health.

The rearrangement links TRBV20-1 to TRBJ2-7; 9 nucleotides align to TRBD2. Germline CDR1 DFQATT, CDR2 SNEGSKA (reference sequence). J gave up 3 bases and V 6 bases, and 15 bases lay outside the gene matches. The CDR3 contains 16 residues. The CDR3 DNA reads as TGCAGTGCCTATACTAGCGGGTCCTGGAGTAGCTACGAGCAGTACTTC. It is translated as CSAYTSGSWSSYEQYF.

This chain connects TRBV28 to TRBJ1-4, with unresolved D. The CDR3 is made up of 13 amino acids. Germline CDR1 reads MDHEN; CDR2 reads SYDVKM. Trimming cost V 4 bases and J 5 bases, with 8 bases left between them. Here the CDR3 reads CASSYRPNEKLFF. The CDR3 DNA reads as TGTGCCAGCAGTTACAGACCGAATGAAAAACTGTTTTTT. The full variable domain, its missing parts supplied by reference TRBV28 and TRBJ1-4, is DVKVTQSSRYLVKRTGEKVFLECVQDMDHENMFWYRQDPGLGLRLIYFSYDVKMKEKGDIPEGYSVSREKKERFSLILESASTNQTSMYLCASSYRPNEKLFFGSGTQLSVL.

Only one count was recorded for this clonotype. V is TRBV5-1 and J is TRBJ1-2, with 8 bases aligning to TRBD1. With V trimmed by 0 bases and J by 4 bases, 11 bases remained unmatched. The CDR3 covers 17 residues. Germline V CDR1 and CDR2: SGHRS, YFSETQ. The CDR3 loop is CASSLEPIQGGSYGYTF. As DNA, the CDR3 is TGCGCCAGCAGCTTGGAGCCGATACAGGGGGGAAGCTATGGCTACACCTTC.

The genes are TRBV6-1 and TRBJ2-3, with D perhaps TRBD2 (6 bases). The V end was cut by 0 bases, the J end by 5 bases, with 18 bases between. Germline V CDR1 and CDR2: MNHNS, SASEGT. The CDR3 is 17 amino acids. CDR3 coding DNA: TGTGCCAGCAGTGAAGCCCCTGGGGGGTGGTTCGGAGATACGCAGTATTTT. Translation: CASSEAPGGWFGDTQYF.

The count of this clonotype is one. The chain employs TRBV6-2 or TRBV6-3 and TRBJ2-1; possible D gene TRBD2, 6 bases. The CDR3 is made up of 13 amino acids. Trimming removed 8 bases from V and 9 bases from J, with 17 bases in between. Germline V CDR1 and CDR2: MNHEY, SVGEGT. The CDR3 loop is CASGTPLLGEQFF. The CDR3 DNA reads as TGTGCCAGCGGGACTCCGCTTCTCGGTGAGCAGTTCTTC.

This chain uses TRBV20-1 with TRBJ1-6; D might be TRBD1 (6 bases). V lost 3 bases, J lost 4 bases, and 13 bases lay in between. Germline values: CDR1 DFQATT, CDR2 SNEGSKA (reference sequence). The CDR3 totals 15 residues. The CDR3 spells CSASDGTPYNSPLHF. CDR3 DNA sequence: TGCAGTGCTAGTGACGGGACACCTTATAATTCACCCCTCCACTTT.

This clonotype occurred a few times. The chain employs TRBV20-1 and TRBJ2-7; weak D call: TRBD1 (6 bases). Germline CDR1 is DFQATT and CDR2 is SNEGSKA (reference sequence). Between the trimmed V and J ends, which lost 4 bases and 0 bases, there was a span of 13 bases. CDR3 length: 14 residues. The CDR3 spells CSATGRDTSYEQYF. In DNA form, the CDR3 reads TGCAGTGCTACTGGCCGGGACACCTCCTACGAGCAGTACTTC.

The sample holds a few counts of this clonotype. The V gene is TRBV15, the J gene TRBJ2-1, with a tentative D call TRBD1 (6 bases). Germline V gene sequence: CDR1 LNHNV, CDR2 YYDKDF (reference sequence). The CDR3 is made up of 13 amino acids. Trimming took 3 bases from V and 8 from J, leaving 11 bases between them. CDR3 sequence: CATSSGQLDEQFF. CDR3 DNA: TGTGCCACCAGCAGCGGACAGTTGGATGAGCAGTTCTTC.

The genes are TRBV20-1 and TRBJ2-7; D is ambiguous. V lost 1 base and J 3 bases, leaving 10 bases between the germline ends. CDR1 and CDR2 from the germline V gene are DFQATT and SNEGSKA (reference sequence). This CDR3 comprises 13 residues. CDR3 DNA sequence: TGCAGTGCTAGAGGCGGCAGCGACTACGAGCAGTACTTC. Protein sequence: CSARGGSDYEQYF.

The chain carries TRBV4-1 and TRBJ1-4; D is possibly TRBD1 (6 bases). The CDR3 runs 15 residues. The V and J ends lost 4 bases and 0 bases respectively, with 9 bases between them. The germline gives CDR1 MGHRA, CDR2 YSYEKL. CDR3 DNA sequence: TGCGCCAGCAGCCGGGACACTTCAACTAATGAAAAACTGTTTTTT. It yields the protein CASSRDTSTNEKLFF.

The sample holds one count of this clonotype. This chain connects TRBV20-1 to TRBJ1-2, with D uncertain. Germline V gene sequence: CDR1 DFQATT, CDR2 SNEGSKA (reference sequence). This CDR3 spans 12 amino acids. Deletions cut 3 bases from V and 2 bases from J, with 7 bases between. CDR3 protein: CSASVGNYGYTF. The DNA of the CDR3 is TGCAGTGCTAGTGTGGGGAACTATGGCTACACCTTC.

This clonotype was seen more than once but under ten times. V is TRBV5-1 and J is TRBJ1-2; D not resolved. Trimming took off 4 bases at V and 4 bases at J, with 14 bases between the two ends. Germline CDR1 SGHRS, CDR2 YFSETQ. CDR3 size: 14 residues. This CDR3 reads CASSPPGRSYGYTF. Here the CDR3 DNA reads TGCGCCAGCAGCCCGCCGGGCCGCTCCTATGGCTACACCTTC.

V and J are TRBV6-1 and TRBJ1-4; unclear D gene. V dropped 6 bases and J dropped 3 bases, with 26 bases sitting between them. The length of the CDR3 is 19 residues. Germline V gene sequence: CDR1 MNHNS, CDR2 SASEGT. CDR3 residues: CASRDIVGSASTPNEKLFF. The DNA for the CDR3 is TGTGCCAGCAGGGATATTGTAGGTAGTGCGTCTACACCTAATGAAAAACTGTTTTTT.

The chain couples TRBV5-5 to TRBJ1-3, with D perhaps TRBD1 (5 bases). Germline CDR1 SGHKS, CDR2 YYEKEE (reference sequence). The CDR3 contains 16 residues. Trimming left V 3 bases short and J 1 base short, with 14 bases between. CDR3 coding DNA: TGTGCCAGCAGCTACTTAGACAGCGGGTCTGGAAACACCATATATTTT. Its protein is CASSYLDSGSGNTIYF.

This rearrangement joins TRBV9 to TRBJ2-7; TRBD2 might be the D (5 bases). The germline CDR1 and CDR2 sequences are SGDLS and YYNGEE. CDR3 length equals 15 residues. V lost 0 bases and J 0 bases, leaving 10 bases between the germline ends. The CDR3 reads CASSVGGSSSYEQYF. CDR3 DNA sequence: TGTGCCAGCAGCGTAGGCGGGTCTAGCTCCTACGAGCAGTACTTC.

This chain's CDR3 is CSASLRGGRPPYNEQFF. DNA of the CDR3: TGCAGTGCTAGCCTAAGGGGGGGCCGCCCCCCCTACAATGAGCAGTTCTTC. V and J are TRBV20-1 and TRBJ2-1, with D possibly matching TRBD2 (7 bases). V lost 3 bases to trimming and J lost 2 bases, with 20 bases between them. Germline assignment: CDR1 DFQATT and CDR2 SNEGSKA (reference sequence). The CDR3 extends over 17 amino acids.

This clonotype was detected only a few times. This rearrangement joins TRBV28 to TRBJ2-5; TRBD1 matches at 8 bases. The end of the DNA is better explained by TRBJ2-7, so the J call may be wrong. The CDR3 has 13 residues. Germline V CDR1 and CDR2: MDHEN, SYDVKM. CDR3 loop: CASSLRTGREQYF. The CDR3, as DNA: TGTGCCAGCAGTTTGAGGACAGGGCGCGAGCAGTACTTC.

This clonotype was observed a handful of times. The chain joins TRBV7-2 to TRBJ2-1; 8 bases agree with TRBD1. With V trimmed by 1 base and J by 3 bases, 11 bases remained unmatched. The CDR3 contains 18 residues. Germline loops: CDR1 SGHTA, CDR2 FQGNSA. The CDR3 loop is CASSLGAGGSGIYNEQFF. The DNA for the CDR3 is TGTGCCAGCAGCTTAGGGGCAGGGGGCAGCGGTATCTACAATGAGCAGTTCTTC.

The V gene is TRBV20-1, the J gene TRBJ2-7; 8 bases match TRBD2. The V and J ends lost 2 bases and 3 bases, in that order; junction bases with no gene match: 6. The CDR3 length is 14 residues. Germline loops: CDR1 DFQATT, CDR2 SNEGSKA (reference sequence). CDR3 bases: TGCAGTGCTAGACTCCCGGGAGGGCTCTACGAGCAGTACTTC. Translating gives CSARLPGGLYEQYF.

This clonotype was seen only a few times. This rearrangement joins TRBV2 to TRBJ2-7, with 7 bases fitting TRBD1. Germline V gives CDR1 SNHLY, CDR2 FYNNEI. The CDR3 covers 14 residues. V was clipped by 8 bases and J by 0 bases; unmatched bases: 7. CDR3 residues: CASGETGPSYEQYF. In DNA form, the CDR3 reads TGTGCCAGCGGCGAGACAGGGCCCTCCTACGAGCAGTACTTC.